One and the same sample provided the 24 T cell receptor beta chains below, sequenced in a study of T cells after yellow fever vaccination. TCRdb re-derived calls from the 5' RACE reads in MiXCR, one entry per CDR3 protein. This sample carries around 360,000 distinct CDR3 sequences, approximately 10% of them seen once, and the ten largest clones take more than 15%. Sequenced here: PBMCs, sampled on the day of the first yellow fever vaccination. All receptors come from a man aged 18 to 30 who received the YFV17D yellow fever vaccine.

The chain joins TRBV7-2 to TRBJ1-2; D not certain. Germline V gene sequence: CDR1 SGHTA, CDR2 FQGNSA. Trimming took 5 bases from V and 2 from J, leaving 9 bases between them. The CDR3 is 13 residues long. CDR3 sequence (DNA): TGTGCCAGCAGCCTCGCGTGGAACTATGGCTACACCTTC. Its protein product is CASSLAWNYGYTF.

The V and J genes are TRBV12-3 or TRBV12-4 and TRBJ1-2; 11 nucleotides line up with TRBD1. The CDR3 consists of 16 residues. V lost 5 bases and J lost 4; bases outside the gene matches: 9. CDR3 nucleotides: TGTGCCAGCAGTCACCTTGGGGACAGGGGGTTCTATGGCTACACCTTC. Translation gives CASSHLGDRGFYGYTF.

This clonotype was seen only a few times. The CDR3 loop is CASSPLERYGYTF. As DNA, the CDR3 is TGTGCCAGCTCCCCTCTCGAAAGATATGGCTACACCTTC. The chain joins TRBV18 to TRBJ1-2; D is unclear. V lost 6 bases and J 5 bases, leaving 13 bases between the germline ends. The V gene's germline CDR1 is KGHSH and CDR2 LQKENI. This CDR3 spans 13 amino acids.

This clonotype was observed a few times. CDR3 nucleotides: TGTGCCAGCAGCGTCCAACCGGGGGTGGAGACCCAGTACTTC. Translation: CASSVQPGVETQYF. V gene TRBV9 combines with J gene TRBJ2-5; perhaps TRBD2 as D (6 bases). This CDR3 has 14 amino acids. The V end lost 2 bases, the J end lost 5 bases, and 13 bases lay between the germline ends. Germline lookup yields CDR1 SGDLS and CDR2 YYNGEE.

The chain uses TRBV5-1 and TRBJ2-2; the D is unclear. CDR3 length equals 14 residues. Germline assignment: CDR1 SGHRS and CDR2 YFSETQ. Trimming left V 5 bases short and J 0 bases short, with 8 bases between. The CDR3 DNA reads as TGCGCCAGCAGGGCGGCAGCGAACACCGGGGAGCTGTTTTTT. This sequence encodes CASRAAANTGELFF.

J is TRBJ1-2 and V is TRBV28, with D unclear. The CDR3 spans 13 residues. Trimming removed 6 bases at V and 0 bases at J, with 8 bases between. The germline V gene has CDR1 MDHEN and CDR2 SYDVKM. This CDR3 reads CASRSGANYGYTF. DNA for the CDR3: TGTGCCAGCAGATCCGGAGCTAACTATGGCTACACCTTC.

This clonotype was picked up a small number of times. The V and J genes are TRBV27 and TRBJ2-3, with 10 bases aligning to TRBD2. V lost 5 bases to trimming and J lost 3 bases; unmatched junction nucleotides: 5. Germline V gene sequence: CDR1 MNHEY, CDR2 SMNVEV (reference sequence). This CDR3 has 15 amino acids. The CDR3 loop reads CASSLAGEGTDTQYF. In nucleotides, the CDR3 is TGTGCCAGCAGTCTAGCGGGGGAGGGAACAGATACGCAGTATTTT.

The V call is TRBV7-8, the J call TRBJ1-1; D may be TRBD1 (5 bases). CDR3 length: 15 amino acids. Trimming left V 1 base short and J 5 bases short, with 14 bases between. Germline assignment: CDR1 SGHVS and CDR2 FQNEAQ. In DNA form, the CDR3 reads TGTGCCAGCAGCTTAGGAAAGCAGGGATGGACTGAAGCTTTCTTT. Its translation: CASSLGKQGWTEAFF.

The sample holds a few counts of this clonotype. This chain links TRBV6-5 with TRBJ1-5, with no clear D. Trimming pared 0 bases from V and 6 bases from J, leaving 12 bases between. Germline-derived CDR1 and CDR2 are MNHEY and SVGAGI. The CDR3 sequence is 15 residues long. CDR3 sequence: CASSYSRGLGQPQHF. The CDR3 DNA reads as TGTGCCAGCAGTTACTCGCGAGGGTTGGGTCAGCCCCAGCATTTT.

The chain links TRBV5-5 to TRBJ2-1, with D possibly TRBD1 on 6 matching bases. CDR3 length: 15 amino acids. V shed 2 bases and J shed 3 bases, with 12 bases lying between them. The germline gives CDR1 SGHKS, CDR2 YYEKEE (reference sequence). CDR3 sequence reads: CASSFSSRGYNEQFF. The DNA of the CDR3 is TGTGCCAGCAGCTTTTCATCCAGGGGCTACAATGAGCAGTTCTTC.

This clonotype was detected a few times. The CDR3 DNA sequence: TGTGCCAGCAGCCTGGGACACCCGAACACTGAAGCTTTCTTT. This translates into CASSLGHPNTEAFF. This chain connects TRBV7-8 to TRBJ1-1, with D perhaps TRBD1 (6 bases). V gave up 5 bases and J gave up 1 base, with 11 bases separating them. CDR1 is SGHVS, CDR2 FQNEAQ, per germline. The CDR3 is made up of 14 amino acids.

The J gene is TRBJ1-1, the V gene TRBV11-2, with D tentatively TRBD1 (6 bases). The CDR3 has 12 residues. V gave up 8 bases and J gave up 14 bases, with 21 bases separating them. The germline V gene encodes CDR1 SGHAT and CDR2 FQNNGV. The CDR3 sequence: CASGRGGGLRFF. DNA for the CDR3: TGTGCCAGCGGCCGGGGGGGCGGGTTGAGGTTCTTT.

The chain links TRBV20-1 to TRBJ2-1; D is uncertain. The CDR3 runs 15 residues. The V gene's germline CDR1 is DFQATT and CDR2 SNEGSKA (reference sequence). The CDR3 DNA sequence: TGCGGTTCGACCCGGTTTGGACCTTCCTACAATGAGCAGTTCTTC. Translating gives CGSTRFGPSYNEQFF.

This clonotype was seen a handful of times. V and J are TRBV7-9 and TRBJ1-5; D not certain. Germline V gene lookup returns CDR1 SEHNR and CDR2 FQNEAQ (reference sequence). The CDR3 length is 15 residues. V was cut by 0 bases and J by 4 bases, with 10 bases left in between. The DNA for the CDR3 is TGTGCCAGCAGCTTAGCCCCGGGTCCTAATCAGCCCCAGCATTTT. It translates to CASSLAPGPNQPQHF. Full variable domain (missing parts from reference TRBV7-9 and TRBJ1-5): DTGVSQNPRHKITKRGQNVTFRCDPISEHNRLYWYRQTLGQGPEFLTYFQNEAQLEKSRLLSDRFSAERPKGSFSTLEIQRTEQGDSAMYLCASSLAPGPNQPQHFGDGTRLSIL.

This clonotype was counted only a few times. The genes are TRBV23-1 and TRBJ2-1; 11 bases fit TRBD1. TRBV23-1 is an ORF; its function is uncertain. J gave up 6 bases and V 0 bases, and 7 bases lay outside the gene matches. The CDR3 covers 17 residues. CDR3 in DNA: TGCGCCAGCAGTCAATCCCCCGGACAGGGGGCGGGCAATGAGCAGTTCTTC. Its translation: CASSQSPGQGAGNEQFF.

This clonotype was found many times. This chain uses TRBV5-1 with TRBJ1-5, with D unclear. There are 15 residues in the CDR3. Germline loops: CDR1 SGHRS, CDR2 YFSETQ. With 4 bases removed from V and 2 bases from J, the gap between germline ends came to 13 bases. Here the CDR3 reads CASSPFAGGNQPQHF. The CDR3 DNA reads TGCGCCAGCAGCCCCTTCGCAGGCGGCAATCAGCCCCAGCATTTT.

This clonotype was counted a few times. In nucleotides, the CDR3 is TGCGCCAGCAGCCTCAACCCGGGGGACAATGAAAAACTGTTTTTT. Translating it yields CASSLNPGDNEKLFF. The chain uses TRBV4-1 and TRBJ1-4; D perhaps matches TRBD1 (5 bases). The V end lost 4 bases, the J end lost 5 bases, and 14 bases lay between the germline ends. The CDR3 is 15 amino acids. The germline V gene has CDR1 MGHRA and CDR2 YSYEKL.

This clonotype was observed at least ten times. This chain links TRBV12-3 or TRBV12-4 with TRBJ2-2; D might be TRBD2 (6 bases). The germline V and J ends were trimmed by 1 base and 7 bases, with 7 bases remaining between them. The CDR3 is 13 amino acids. For the CDR3, the DNA is TGTGCCAGCAGTTTAGGGGGGGTCGGGGAGCTGTTTTTT. This codes for CASSLGGVGELFF.

At least ten counts were recorded for this clonotype. This chain connects TRBV11-2 to TRBJ2-4; D is ambiguous. The CDR3 sequence is 15 residues long. The V gene's germline CDR1 is SGHAT and CDR2 FQNNGV. The ends were cut back, 5 bases at V and 6 bases at J, with 17 bases in the middle. The CDR3 bases are TGTGCCAGCAGCCCGGCCAGCTATTTTCTAAACATTCAGTACTTC. It codes for CASSPASYFLNIQYF. The entire variable domain, with the rest obtained from reference TRBV11-2 and TRBJ2-4, is as follows: EAGVAQSPRYKIIEKRQSVAFWCNPISGHATLYWYQQILGQGPKLLIQFQNNGVVDDSQLPKDRFSAERLKGVDSTLKIQPAKLEDSAVYLCASSPASYFLNIQYFGAGTRLSVL.

This clonotype was found many times. The genes are TRBV7-2 and TRBJ1-2, with D tentatively TRBD1 (5 bases). Deletions cut 4 bases from V and 5 bases from J, with 11 bases between. This CDR3 comprises 13 residues. The germline gives CDR1 SGHTA, CDR2 FQGNSA. DNA of the CDR3: TGTGCCAGCAGCTATCTGGGGGGGTATGGCTACACCTTC. Its translation is CASSYLGGYGYTF. Drawing the rest from reference TRBV7-2 and TRBJ1-2, the complete variable domain is GAGVSQSPSNKVTEKGKDVELRCDPISGHTALYWYRQSLGQGLEFLIYFQGNSAPDKSGLPSDRFSAERTGGSVSTLTIQRTQQEDSAVYLCASSYLGGYGYTFGSGTRLTVV.

The chain is built from TRBV4-1 and TRBJ1-1; D ambiguous. The V gene lost 4 bases and the J gene lost 4 bases, with 16 bases spanning the gap. Germline values: CDR1 MGHRA, CDR2 YSYEKL. CDR3 size: 15 residues. In DNA form, the CDR3 reads TGCGCCAGCAGCCCTGGTCTGCACCGGGGCACTGAAGCTTTCTTT. Translated, it gives CASSPGLHRGTEAFF.

The chain is built from TRBV6-1 and TRBJ1-3; D ambiguous. Trimming left V 10 bases short and J 0 bases short, with 16 bases between. This CDR3 is built from 15 residues. The germline CDR1 and CDR2 sequences are MNHNS and SASEGT. CDR3 DNA: TGTGCCACCTTACGTGGTCAAACCTCTGGAAACACCATATATTTT. It specifies CATLRGQTSGNTIYF.

This clonotype has a handful of counts. The chain carries TRBV6-1 and TRBJ1-6; D gene ambiguous. Trimming removed 7 bases from V and 9 bases from J, with 16 bases in between. Germline V gene data show CDR1 as MNHNS and CDR2 as SASEGT. The CDR3 totals 14 residues. CDR3 residues: CASNFKAGVSPLHF. For the CDR3, the DNA is TGTGCCAGCAACTTCAAAGCGGGCGTTTCACCCCTCCACTTT.

The chain couples TRBV4-3 to TRBJ2-5; D not resolved. The CDR3 runs to 14 residues. CDR1 and CDR2 from the germline V gene are LGHNA and YSLEER. Trimming cost V 1 base and J 5 bases, with 11 bases left between them. CDR3 in DNA: TGCGCCAGCAGCCAAGTGGGAACTGGGGAGACCCAGTACTTC. Amino acids: CASSQVGTGETQYF.